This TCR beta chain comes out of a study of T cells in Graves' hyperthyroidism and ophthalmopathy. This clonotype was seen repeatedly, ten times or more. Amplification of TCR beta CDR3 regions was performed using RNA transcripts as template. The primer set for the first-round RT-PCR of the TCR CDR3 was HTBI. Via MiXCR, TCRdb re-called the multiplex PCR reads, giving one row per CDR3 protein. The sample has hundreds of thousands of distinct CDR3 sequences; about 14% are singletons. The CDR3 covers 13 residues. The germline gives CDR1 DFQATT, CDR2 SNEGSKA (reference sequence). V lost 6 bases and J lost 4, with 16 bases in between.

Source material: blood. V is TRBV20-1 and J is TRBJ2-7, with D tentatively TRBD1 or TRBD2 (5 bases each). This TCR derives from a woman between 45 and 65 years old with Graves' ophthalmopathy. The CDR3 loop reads CSATGTFLYEQYF. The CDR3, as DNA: TGCAGTGCAACCGGGACCTTCTTGTACGAGCAGTACTTC.